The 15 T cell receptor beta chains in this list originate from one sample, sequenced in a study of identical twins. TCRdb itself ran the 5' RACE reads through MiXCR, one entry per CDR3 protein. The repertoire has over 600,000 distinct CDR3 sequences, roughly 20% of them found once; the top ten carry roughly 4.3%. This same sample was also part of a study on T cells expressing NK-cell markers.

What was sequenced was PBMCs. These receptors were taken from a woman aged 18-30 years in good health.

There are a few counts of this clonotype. The CDR3 DNA sequence: TGTGCCATCAGTGAGGAAAGCGGGGGGACAGATACGCAGTATTTT. Amino acid sequence: CAISEESGGTDTQYF. The chain links TRBV10-3 to TRBJ2-3, with 9 positions matching TRBD2. The trim removed 2 bases at V and 3 bases at J, leaving 3 bases unmatched. Per the germline V gene, CDR1 is ENHRY and CDR2 is SYGVKD. The CDR3 has 15 amino acids.

The CDR3 reads CASSYQRNTRDEQFF. CDR3 in DNA: TGTGCCAGCAGTTACCAGCGAAACACCCGCGATGAGCAGTTCTTC. This rearrangement joins TRBV6-5 to TRBJ2-1; D is undetermined. There are 15 residues in the CDR3. Germline V gives CDR1 MNHEY, CDR2 SVGAGI. V lost 2 bases and J lost 8, with 16 bases in between.

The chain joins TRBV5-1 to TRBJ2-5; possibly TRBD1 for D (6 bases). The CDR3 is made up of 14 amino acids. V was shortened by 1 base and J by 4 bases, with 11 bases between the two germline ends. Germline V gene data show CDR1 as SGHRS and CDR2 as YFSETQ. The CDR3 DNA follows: TGCGCCAGCAGCTTGCAGGGGATGATAGAGACCCAGTACTTC. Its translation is CASSLQGMIETQYF.

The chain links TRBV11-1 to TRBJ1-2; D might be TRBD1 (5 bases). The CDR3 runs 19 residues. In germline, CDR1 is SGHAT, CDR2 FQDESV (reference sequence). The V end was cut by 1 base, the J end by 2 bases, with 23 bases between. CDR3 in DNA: TGTGCCAGCAGCTTAGTTCCTCGCAGGGCTGGGGTCTTCAACTATGGCTACACCTTC. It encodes CASSLVPRRAGVFNYGYTF.

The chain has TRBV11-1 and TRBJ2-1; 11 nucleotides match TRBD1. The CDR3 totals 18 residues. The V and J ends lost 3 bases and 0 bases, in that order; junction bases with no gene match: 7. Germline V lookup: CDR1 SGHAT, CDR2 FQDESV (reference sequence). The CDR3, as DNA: TGTGCCAGCAGCTTCGGGACAGGGGGAGTCAGCTCCTACAATGAGCAGTTCTTC. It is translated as CASSFGTGGVSSYNEQFF.

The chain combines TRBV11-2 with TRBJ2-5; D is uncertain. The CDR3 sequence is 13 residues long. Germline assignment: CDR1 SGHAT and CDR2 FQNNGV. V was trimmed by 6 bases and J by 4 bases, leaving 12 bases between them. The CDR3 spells CASSPLSRETQYF. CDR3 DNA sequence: TGTGCCAGCAGTCCCTTAAGTCGAGAGACCCAGTACTTC.

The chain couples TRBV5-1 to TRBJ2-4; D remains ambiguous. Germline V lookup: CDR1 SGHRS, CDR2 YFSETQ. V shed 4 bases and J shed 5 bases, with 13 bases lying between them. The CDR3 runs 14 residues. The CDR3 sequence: CASSSADSQNIQYF. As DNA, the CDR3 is TGCGCCAGCAGCAGCGCCGACTCCCAAAACATTCAGTACTTC.

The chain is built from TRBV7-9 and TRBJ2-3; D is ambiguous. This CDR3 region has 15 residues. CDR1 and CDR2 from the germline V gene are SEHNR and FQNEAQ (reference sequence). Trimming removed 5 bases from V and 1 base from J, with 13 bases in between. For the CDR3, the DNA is TGTGCCAGCAGCCCCTCGGAGACCCGCACAGATACGCAGTATTTT. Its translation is CASSPSETRTDTQYF.

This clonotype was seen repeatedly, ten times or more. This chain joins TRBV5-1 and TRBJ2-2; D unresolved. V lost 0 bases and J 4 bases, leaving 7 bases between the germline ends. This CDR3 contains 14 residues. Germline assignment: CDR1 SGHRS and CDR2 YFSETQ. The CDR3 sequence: CASSLVPATGELFF. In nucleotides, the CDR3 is TGCGCCAGCAGCTTGGTTCCGGCCACCGGGGAGCTGTTTTTT.

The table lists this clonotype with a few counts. The CDR3 sequence is CASSSDSWGTGELFF. As DNA, the CDR3 is TGTGCCAGCAGTTCGGACTCCTGGGGGACCGGGGAGCTGTTTTTT. The chain couples TRBV27 to TRBJ2-2, with D perhaps given as TRBD1 or TRBD2 (5 bases each). From germline, CDR1 is MNHEY and CDR2 SMNVEV (reference sequence). The CDR3 is 15 amino acids. With 4 bases removed from V and 5 bases from J, the gap between germline ends came to 14 bases.

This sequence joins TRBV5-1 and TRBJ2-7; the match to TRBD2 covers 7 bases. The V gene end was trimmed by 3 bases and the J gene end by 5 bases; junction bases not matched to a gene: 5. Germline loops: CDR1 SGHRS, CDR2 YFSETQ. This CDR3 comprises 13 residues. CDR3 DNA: TGCGCCAGCAGCTCGACTAGCTACAACGAGCAGTACTTC. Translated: CASSSTSYNEQYF.

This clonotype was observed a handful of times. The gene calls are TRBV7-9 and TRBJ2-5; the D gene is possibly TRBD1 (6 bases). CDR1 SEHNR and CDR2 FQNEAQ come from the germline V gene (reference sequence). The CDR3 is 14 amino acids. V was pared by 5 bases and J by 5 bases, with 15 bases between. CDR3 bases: TGTGCCAGCAGCCGACAGGAACCCTGGGAGACCCAGTACTTC. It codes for CASSRQEPWETQYF.

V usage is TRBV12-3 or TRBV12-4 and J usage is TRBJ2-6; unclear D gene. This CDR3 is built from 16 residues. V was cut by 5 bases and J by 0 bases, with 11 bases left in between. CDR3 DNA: TGTGCCAGCAGTCCCTATCAGATCTCTGGGGCCAACGTCCTGACTTTC. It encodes CASSPYQISGANVLTF.

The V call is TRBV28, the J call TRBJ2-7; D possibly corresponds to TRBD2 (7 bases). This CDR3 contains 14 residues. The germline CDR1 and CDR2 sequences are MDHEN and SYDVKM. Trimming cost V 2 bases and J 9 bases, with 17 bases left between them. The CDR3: CASSLGTWGGRQYF. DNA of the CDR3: TGTGCCAGCAGTTTAGGTACCTGGGGGGGGCGGCAGTACTTC.

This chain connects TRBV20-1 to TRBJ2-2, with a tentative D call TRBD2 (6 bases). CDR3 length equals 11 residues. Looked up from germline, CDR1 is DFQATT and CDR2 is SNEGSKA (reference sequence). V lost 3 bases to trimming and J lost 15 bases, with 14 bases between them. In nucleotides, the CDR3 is TGCAGTGCTAGGGTGGGGGGTCTGGTGTTTTTT. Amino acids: CSARVGGLVFF.